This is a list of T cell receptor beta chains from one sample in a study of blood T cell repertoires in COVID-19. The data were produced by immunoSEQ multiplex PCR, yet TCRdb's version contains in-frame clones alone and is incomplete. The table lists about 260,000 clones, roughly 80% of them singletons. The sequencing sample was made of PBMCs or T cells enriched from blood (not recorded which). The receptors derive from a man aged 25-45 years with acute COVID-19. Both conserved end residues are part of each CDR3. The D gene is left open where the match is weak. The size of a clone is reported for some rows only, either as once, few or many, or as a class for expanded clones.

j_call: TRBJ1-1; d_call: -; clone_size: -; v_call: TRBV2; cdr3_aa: CASRPTTSGTEAFF; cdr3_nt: TGTGCCAGCAGGCCGACGACGTCAGGCACTGAAGCTTTCTTT
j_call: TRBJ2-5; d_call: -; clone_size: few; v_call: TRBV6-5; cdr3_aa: CASSPLGPTETQYF; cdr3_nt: TGTGCCAGCAGCCCCCTGGGGCCCACCGAGACCCAGTACTTC
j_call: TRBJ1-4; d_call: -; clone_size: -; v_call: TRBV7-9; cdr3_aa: CASSYGGLGEKLFF; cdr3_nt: TGTGCCAGCAGCTATGGGGGGTTGGGTGAAAAACTGTTTTTT
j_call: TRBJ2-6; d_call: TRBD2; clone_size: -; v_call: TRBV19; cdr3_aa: CASSMLGLGSSHSGANVLTF; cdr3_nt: TGTGCCAGTAGTATGTTGGGACTAGGGAGCTCCCACTCTGGGGCCAACGTCCTGACTTTC
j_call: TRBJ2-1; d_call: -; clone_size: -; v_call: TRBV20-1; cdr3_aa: CSARGQYEQFF; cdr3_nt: TGCAGTGCTCGTGGACAGTATGAGCAGTTCTTC
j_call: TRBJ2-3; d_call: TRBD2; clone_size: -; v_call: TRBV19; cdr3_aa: CASIPAGTDTQYF; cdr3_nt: TGTGCCAGTATCCCAGCGGGGACAGATACGCAGTATTTT
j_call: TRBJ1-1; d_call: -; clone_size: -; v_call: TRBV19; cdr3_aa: CASRPTGARNTEAFF; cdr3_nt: TGTGCCAGTAGGCCTACAGGAGCCCGGAACACTGAAGCTTTCTTT
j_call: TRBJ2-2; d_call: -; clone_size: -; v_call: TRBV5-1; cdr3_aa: CASSPRSESGELFF; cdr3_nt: TGTGCCAGCAGCCCCCGTTCCGAGTCCGGGGAGCTGTTTTTT
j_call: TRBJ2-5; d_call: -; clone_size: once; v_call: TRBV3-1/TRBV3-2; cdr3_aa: CASSNRGIQETQYF; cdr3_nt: TGTGCCAGCAGCAACCGGGGGATCCAAGAGACCCAGTACTTC
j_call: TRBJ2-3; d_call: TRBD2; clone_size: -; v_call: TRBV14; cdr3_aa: CASSQWRGAADTQYF; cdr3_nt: TGTGCCAGCAGCCAATGGCGGGGGGCCGCAGATACGCAGTATTTT
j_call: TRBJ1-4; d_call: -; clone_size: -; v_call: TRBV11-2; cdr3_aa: CASSPLRTATNEKLFF; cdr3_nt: TGTGCCAGCAGCCCCCTCCGGACAGCAACTAATGAAAAACTGTTTTTT
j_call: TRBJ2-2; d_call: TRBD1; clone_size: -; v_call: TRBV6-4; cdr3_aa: CASSTGESDTGELFF; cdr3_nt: TGTGCCAGCAGTACAGGGGAATCGGACACCGGGGAGCTGTTTTTT
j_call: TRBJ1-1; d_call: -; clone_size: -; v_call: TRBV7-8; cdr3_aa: CASSLVPRGVTEAFF; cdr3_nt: TGTGCCAGCAGCTTAGTTCCCAGAGGAGTGACTGAAGCTTTCTTT
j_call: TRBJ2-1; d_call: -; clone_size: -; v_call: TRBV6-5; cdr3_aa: CASSGAGQKNNEQFF; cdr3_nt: TGTGCCAGCAGCGGTGCGGGACAGAAGAACAATGAGCAGTTCTTC
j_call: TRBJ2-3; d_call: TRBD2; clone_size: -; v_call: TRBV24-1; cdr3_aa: CATSDFRSGGPQSTDTQYF; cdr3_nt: TGTGCCACCAGTGATTTTAGGTCGGGAGGGCCCCAGAGCACAGATACGCAGTATTTT
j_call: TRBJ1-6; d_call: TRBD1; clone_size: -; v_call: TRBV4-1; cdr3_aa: CASSQDRGYNSPLHF; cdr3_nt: TGCGCCAGCAGCCAAGACAGGGGGTATAATTCACCCCTCCACTTT
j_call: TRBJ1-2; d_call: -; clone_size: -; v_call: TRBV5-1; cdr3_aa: CASNLRREGYTF; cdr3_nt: TGCGCCAGCAACCTCCGCAGGGAAGGCTACACCTTC
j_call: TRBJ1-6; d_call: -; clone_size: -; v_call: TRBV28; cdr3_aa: CASSLMTGSPLHF; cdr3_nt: TGTGCCAGCAGTTTAATGACGGGTTCACCCCTCCACTTT
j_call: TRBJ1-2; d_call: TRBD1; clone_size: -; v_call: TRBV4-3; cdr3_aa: CASSLALQGNYGYTF; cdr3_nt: TGCGCCAGCAGCCTGGCCTTACAGGGGAACTATGGCTACACCTTC
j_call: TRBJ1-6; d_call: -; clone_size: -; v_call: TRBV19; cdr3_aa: CASSIQDSNSPLHF; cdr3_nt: TGTGCCAGTAGTATCCAGGACAGTAATTCACCCCTCCACTTT
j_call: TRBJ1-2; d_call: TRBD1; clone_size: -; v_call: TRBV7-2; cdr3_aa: CASSSKTGVRGYTF; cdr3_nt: TGTGCCAGCAGCTCTAAGACAGGGGTGAGAGGCTACACCTTC
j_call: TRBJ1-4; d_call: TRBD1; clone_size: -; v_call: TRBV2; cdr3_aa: CASRIGTGGEKLFF; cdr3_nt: TGTGCCAGCAGGATCGGGACAGGTGGGGAAAAACTGTTTTTT
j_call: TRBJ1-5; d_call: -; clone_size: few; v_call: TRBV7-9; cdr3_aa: CASSLDRLEPQHF; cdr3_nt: TGTGCCAGCAGCTTAGACAGGTTGGAGCCCCAGCATTTT
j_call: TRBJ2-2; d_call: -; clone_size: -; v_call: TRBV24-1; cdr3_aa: CATSDLNGGGELFF; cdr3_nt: TGTGCCACCAGTGATTTGAACGGAGGCGGGGAGCTGTTTTTT
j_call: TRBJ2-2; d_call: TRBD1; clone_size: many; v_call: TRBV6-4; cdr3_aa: CASSEGQDTGELFF; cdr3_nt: TGTGCCAGCAGTGAGGGACAGGACACCGGGGAGCTGTTTTTT
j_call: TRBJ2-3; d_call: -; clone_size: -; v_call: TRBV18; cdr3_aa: CASSPPRTDTQYF; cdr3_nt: TGTGCCAGCTCCCCTCCACGGACAGATACGCAGTATTTT
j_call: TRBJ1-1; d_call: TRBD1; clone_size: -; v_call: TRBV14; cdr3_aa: CASSQPGQGGTEAFF; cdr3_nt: TGTGCCAGCAGCCAACCCGGACAGGGGGGGACTGAAGCTTTCTTT
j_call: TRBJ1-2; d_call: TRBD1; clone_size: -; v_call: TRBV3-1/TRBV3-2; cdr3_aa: CASSQFGGQGRGYTF; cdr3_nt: TGTGCCAGCAGCCAATTTGGGGGACAGGGGAGAGGCTACACCTTC
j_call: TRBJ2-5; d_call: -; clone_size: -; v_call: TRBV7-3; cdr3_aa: CASSLTSRRRQETQYF; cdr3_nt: TGTGCCAGCAGCTTAACCTCCCGGAGGCGGCAAGAGACCCAGTACTTC
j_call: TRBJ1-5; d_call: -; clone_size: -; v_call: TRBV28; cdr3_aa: CASTWGHRSNQPQHF; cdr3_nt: TGTGCCAGCACCTGGGGACACCGGAGCAATCAGCCCCAGCATTTT
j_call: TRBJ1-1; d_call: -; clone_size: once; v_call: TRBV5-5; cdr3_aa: CASSLELWGRAFF; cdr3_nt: TGTGCCAGCAGCTTGGAATTGTGGGGCCGGGCTTTCTTT
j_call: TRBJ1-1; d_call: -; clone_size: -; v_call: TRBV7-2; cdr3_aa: CASSPTTQGIMNTEAFF; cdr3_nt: TGTGCCAGCAGTCCCACGACTCAGGGGATTATGAACACTGAAGCTTTCTTT
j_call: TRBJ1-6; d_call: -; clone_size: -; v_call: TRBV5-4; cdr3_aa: CASSLGGGISPLHF; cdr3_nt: TGTGCCAGCAGCTTGGGGGGGGGAATTTCACCCCTCCACTTT
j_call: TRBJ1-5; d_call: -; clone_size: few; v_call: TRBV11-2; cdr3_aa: CASSLGAGAQHF; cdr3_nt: TGTGCCAGCAGCTTAGGGGCAGGGGCCCAGCATTTT
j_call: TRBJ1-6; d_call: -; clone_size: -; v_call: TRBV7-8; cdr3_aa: CASSVGESSYNSPLHF; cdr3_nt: TGTGCCAGCAGTGTTGGGGAGAGCTCCTATAATTCACCCCTCCACTTT
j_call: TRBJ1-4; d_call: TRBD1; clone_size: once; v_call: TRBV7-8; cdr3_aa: CASSLEQGAEEKLFF; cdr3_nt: TGTGCCAGCAGCTTAGAGCAGGGGGCTGAGGAAAAACTGTTTTTT
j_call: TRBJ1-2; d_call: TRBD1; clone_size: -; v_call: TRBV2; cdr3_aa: CASSGGTGGTNYGYTF; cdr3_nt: TGTGCCAGCAGTGGAGGGACAGGGGGAACCAACTATGGCTACACCTTC
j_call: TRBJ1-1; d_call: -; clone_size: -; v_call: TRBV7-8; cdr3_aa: CASSYNNAGTGNTEAFF; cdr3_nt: TGTGCCAGCAGTTATAACAACGCAGGTACAGGGAACACTGAAGCTTTCTTT
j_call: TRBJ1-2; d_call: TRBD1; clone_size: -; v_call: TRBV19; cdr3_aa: CASSKTLGQGDYGYTF; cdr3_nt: TGTGCCAGTAGTAAAACCTTGGGGCAGGGGGACTATGGCTACACCTTC
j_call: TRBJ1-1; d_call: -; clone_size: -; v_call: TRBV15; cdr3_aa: CATSWGRVGVTEAFF; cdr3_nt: TGTGCCACCAGCTGGGGGCGGGTGGGGGTAACTGAAGCTTTCTTT